The TCR beta chain described here comes from a study of shared clonotypes between healthy human individuals. Naive CD8 cells lacked CD45RO and underwent positive selection for CCR7, leaving out terminally differentiated effector memory CD45RA+ cells. Germline values: CDR1 SEHNR, CDR2 FQNEAQ (reference sequence). The CDR3 runs 16 residues. Losses at the gene ends were 5 bases for V and 2 bases for J; bases not matched to a gene: 6. TCRdb keeps only in-frame clones here, not all; method: immunoSEQ multiplex PCR. The table shows some 1,900,000 clones, with around 96% occurring only once. Specimen: naive CD8+ T cells sorted from blood. This chain joins TRBV7-9 and TRBJ2-3; 11 nucleotides line up with TRBD2. The sequence derives from a young man in good health. CDR3 sequence reads: CASSHELAGDTDTQYF. As DNA, the CDR3 is TGTGCCAGCAGCCATGAACTAGCGGGGGACACAGATACGCAGTATTTT.